The 23 T cell receptor beta chains in this list originate from one sample, sequenced in a study of shared clonotypes between healthy human individuals. Data came from immunoSEQ multiplex PCR; TCRdb stores just in-frame clones and leaves some out. The sample lists about 2.3 million clones; under 95% were seen once. The specimen sequenced was naive CD4+ T cells from PBMCs. Documented subset: CD45RA+ positively selected. The receptors here all came from a man aged 18-30 years in good health. Some clones in this sample may be carry-over from other donors' samples.

This clone was counted between two and nine times. The chain employs TRBV9 and TRBJ1-4; 9 nucleotides agree with TRBD1. The CDR3 totals 14 residues. V lost 4 bases to trimming and J lost 4 bases; unmatched junction nucleotides: 2. Germline assignment: CDR1 SGDLS and CDR2 YYNGEE. The CDR3 nucleotides read TGTGCCAGCAGCCGGGGACAGGGTAATGAAAAACTGTTTTTT. Its protein product is CASSRGQGNEKLFF.

The V and J genes are TRBV19 and TRBJ2-7; D remains unclear. The CDR3 length is 15 residues. V lost 3 bases, J lost 3 bases, and 15 bases lay in between. Germline V lookup: CDR1 LNHDA, CDR2 SQIVND (reference sequence). The CDR3 is CASSISPGPNYEQYF. The CDR3 region has the DNA TGTGCCAGTAGTATTTCCCCTGGACCAAACTACGAGCAGTACTTC.

This chain links TRBV6-1 with TRBJ1-3; D remains ambiguous. The germline V gene has CDR1 MNHNS and CDR2 SASEGT. The CDR3 loop spans 13 amino acids. Trimming shortened V by 1 base and J by 4 bases, and 5 bases separated the two germline ends. Written as DNA, the CDR3 is TGTGCCAGCAGTGAAGGGGTAGGAAACACCATATATTTT. It translates to CASSEGVGNTIYF.

The chain links TRBV28 to TRBJ2-5, with D possibly being TRBD1 (5 bases). The V end was cut by 7 bases, the J end by 2 bases, with 11 bases between. Germline V gene sequence: CDR1 MDHEN, CDR2 SYDVKM. The CDR3 is made up of 13 amino acids. The CDR3 coding sequence is TGTGCCAGCAAAGACGACAGTCAAGAGACCCAGTACTTC. Protein: CASKDDSQETQYF.

In regard to this clone: Other DNA sequences in this sample translate to the same CDR3. V is TRBV5-1 and J is TRBJ1-1; TRBD1 is a possible D gene (6 bases). Trimming pared 3 bases from V and 1 base from J, leaving 10 bases between. Looked up from germline, CDR1 is SGHRS and CDR2 is YFSETQ. The CDR3 spans 14 residues. The CDR3 spells CASSSRTANTEAFF. The CDR3 bases are TGCGCCAGCAGCTCGAGGACAGCGAACACTGAAGCTTTCTTT.

Comments on this clone: Within the sample, other DNA sequences also encode this same CDR3. CDR3: CASSPGTNYGYTF. DNA for the CDR3: TGTGCCAGCAGTCCAGGGACCAACTATGGCTACACCTTC. The chain carries TRBV28 and TRBJ1-2; tentative D call: TRBD1 (5 bases). Germline CDR1 reads MDHEN; CDR2 reads SYDVKM. This CDR3 has 13 residues. The V end lost 5 bases, the J end lost 2 bases, and 9 bases lay between the germline ends.

This clone has just one count. The chain joins TRBV28 to TRBJ1-5; 7 bases agree with TRBD1. The V and J ends lost 1 base and 8 bases, in that order; junction bases with no gene match: 11. This CDR3 has 16 residues. Germline V gene sequence: CDR1 MDHEN, CDR2 SYDVKM. CDR3 region: CASSLLGRGQLEPQHF. Here the CDR3 DNA reads TGTGCCAGCAGTTTATTGGGGAGGGGACAGCTTGAGCCCCAGCATTTT.

This sequence joins TRBV2 and TRBJ2-7, with D maybe TRBD2 (7 bases). Trimming removed 10 bases from V and 3 bases from J, with 19 bases in between. In germline, CDR1 is SNHLY, CDR2 FYNNEI. The CDR3 covers 14 residues. CDR3: CAIKPGGSGYEQYF. The CDR3 bases are TGTGCCATTAAACCGGGGGGCTCTGGCTACGAGCAGTACTTC.

A word on this clone: The identical CDR3 is also encoded by other nucleotide sequences in the sample. J is TRBJ2-2 and V is TRBV15; no reliable D call. Germline loops: CDR1 LNHNV, CDR2 YYDKDF (reference sequence). V gave up 1 base and J gave up 1 base, with 4 bases separating them. This CDR3 is 14 amino acids long. The CDR3 sequence is CATSRGGNTGELFF. The CDR3 coding sequence is TGTGCCACCAGCAGAGGCGGGAACACCGGGGAGCTGTTTTTT.

The chain couples TRBV28 to TRBJ2-7, with TRBD1 as a possible D gene (6 bases). CDR3 length equals 14 residues. Germline CDR1 is MDHEN and CDR2 is SYDVKM. Between the trimmed V and J ends, which lost 5 bases and 4 bases, there was a span of 15 bases. DNA of the CDR3: TGTGCCAGCAGTACAGGGTCGAGGGAATACGAGCAGTACTTC. This encodes CASSTGSREYEQYF.

V is TRBV7-2 and J is TRBJ2-1, with D hard to call. The CDR3 consists of 14 residues. Per germline, CDR1 SGHTA and CDR2 FQGNSA. Trimming removed 3 bases from V and 8 bases from J, with 14 bases in between. This chain's CDR3 is CASSFWRTSDEQFF. Here the CDR3 DNA reads TGTGCCAGCAGCTTTTGGCGAACGAGCGATGAGCAGTTCTTC.

The V gene is TRBV7-2, the J gene TRBJ1-2, with a tentative D call TRBD1 (6 bases). V dropped 2 bases and J dropped 4 bases, with 14 bases sitting between them. This CDR3 is 15 amino acids long. The V gene's germline CDR1 is SGHTA and CDR2 FQGNSA. CDR3 coding DNA: TGTGCCAGCAGCTTAAGCGGACAGCTATTCTATGGCTACACCTTC. This encodes CASSLSGQLFYGYTF.

This clone occurred once. The chain couples TRBV6-5 to TRBJ2-7; 8 bases match TRBD2. J lost 7 bases, V lost 0 bases, and 11 bases had no gene match. The CDR3 runs to 16 residues. Germline CDR1 reads MNHEY; CDR2 reads SVGAGI. CDR3 nucleotides: TGTGCCAGCAGTTACTCTTCCGCGGGAGGCGCTCGGGAGCAGTACTTC. It codes for CASSYSSAGGAREQYF.

In nucleotides, the CDR3 is TGTGCCAGCAGCTACGGACTAGCGGGAGCGGAAGAGCAGTTCTTC. It yields the protein CASSYGLAGAEEQFF. The J gene is TRBJ2-1, the V gene TRBV7-9; 13 bases line up with TRBD2. This CDR3 region has 15 residues. V was pared by 4 bases and J by 10 bases, with 7 bases of the junction left unmatched. CDR1 and CDR2 from the germline V gene are SEHNR and FQNEAQ (reference sequence).

The chain carries TRBV14 and TRBJ2-2; D uncertain. Trimming took off 2 bases at V and 5 bases at J, with 6 bases between the two ends. Per the germline V gene, CDR1 is SGHDN and CDR2 is FVKESK. The CDR3 contains 13 residues. The DNA for the CDR3 is TGTGCCAGCAGCCAACAGGTGACCGGGGAGCTGTTTTTT. It yields the protein CASSQQVTGELFF.

The J gene is TRBJ2-1, the V gene TRBV5-1; the D is unclear. Germline lookup yields CDR1 SGHRS and CDR2 YFSETQ. The CDR3 spans 15 residues. The ends were cut back, 1 base at V and 0 bases at J, with 8 bases in the middle. The CDR3 DNA reads TGCGCCAGCAGCTTGCTCTCTAGCTCCTACAATGAGCAGTTCTTC. This sequence encodes CASSLLSSSYNEQFF.

This chain joins TRBV7-2 and TRBJ2-1; 10 nucleotides match TRBD2. The CDR3 has 16 residues. V shed 2 bases, J shed 4 bases, and the junction held 5 bases outside the gene matches. Germline loops: CDR1 SGHTA, CDR2 FQGNSA. CDR3 residues: CASSLMGSGGYNEQFF. CDR3 coding DNA: TGTGCCAGCAGCTTAATGGGTAGCGGGGGGTACAATGAGCAGTTCTTC.

This chain joins TRBV6-5 and TRBJ2-7; 9 bases map to TRBD2. The CDR3 loop spans 15 amino acids. J was trimmed by 3 bases and V by 0 bases; bases with no gene match: 3. Germline CDR1 and CDR2: MNHEY and SVGAGI. CDR3 sequence reads: CASSYSASGNYEQYF. CDR3 nucleotides: TGTGCCAGCAGTTACTCGGCTAGCGGGAACTACGAGCAGTACTTC.

The chain carries TRBV9 and TRBJ2-3, with TRBD2 matching 13 bases. The J segment lost 0 bases and the V segment lost 0 bases, leaving 13 bases of the junction unmatched. Germline CDR1 SGDLS, CDR2 YYNGEE. The CDR3 contains 21 residues. CDR3 sequence reads: CASSVGGGLAGSYRSTDTQYF. Here the CDR3 DNA reads TGTGCCAGCAGCGTAGGTGGGGGACTAGCGGGATCCTACCGTAGCACAGATACGCAGTATTTT.

The J gene is TRBJ2-3, the V gene TRBV4-1, with TRBD2 matching 10 bases. Germline V gene data show CDR1 as MGHRA and CDR2 as YSYEKL. CDR3 length equals 14 residues. The J segment lost 5 bases and the V segment lost 4 bases, leaving 3 bases of the junction unmatched. CDR3 DNA sequence: TGCGCCAGCAGCCCGGGACTAGCGCAAGATACGCAGTATTTT. It yields the protein CASSPGLAQDTQYF.

The chain couples TRBV9 to TRBJ2-7, with 10 nucleotides matching TRBD1. J lost 2 bases, V lost 0 bases, and 5 bases had no gene match. The CDR3 covers 16 residues. The V gene's germline CDR1 is SGDLS and CDR2 YYNGEE. CDR3 residues: CASSVGDRGGTYEQYF. DNA for the CDR3: TGTGCCAGCAGCGTAGGGGACAGGGGAGGCACCTACGAGCAGTACTTC.

The chain carries TRBV6-1 and TRBJ2-2; no definite D call. Germline lookup yields CDR1 MNHNS and CDR2 SASEGT. The CDR3 covers 14 residues. Deletions cut 6 bases from V and 1 base from J, with 9 bases between. The CDR3 loop is CASRADGNTGELFF. In DNA, the CDR3 is TGTGCCAGCAGAGCCGACGGGAACACCGGGGAGCTGTTTTTT.

CDR3 in amino acids: CASSPRRGYNEQFF. CDR3 nucleotide sequence: TGTGCCAGCAGCCCCCGCCGCGGGTACAATGAGCAGTTCTTC. The rearrangement joins TRBV11-3 to TRBJ2-1, with a weak D call TRBD2 (5 bases). CDR1 is SGHNT, CDR2 YENEEA, per germline. The V end was cut by 5 bases, the J end by 4 bases, with 12 bases between. The CDR3 sequence is 14 residues long.